What follows are 19 T cell receptor beta chains derived from one specimen sequenced in a study of graft-versus-host responses after intestinal transplantation. Assay used: immunoSEQ multiplex PCR; TCRdb lists only in-frame clones, some missing. Of around 30,000 clones in the sample, 90% to 95% were seen once. Specimen: PBMCs, collected approximately 69 days after intestinal transplant. These receptors were taken from a human patient who received an intestinal transplant, so some T cells may come from the graft donor.

V usage is TRBV6-1 and J usage is TRBJ2-2, with 10 bases lining up with TRBD2. The CDR3 is made up of 19 amino acids. Germline CDR1 MNHNS, CDR2 SASEGT. V lost 3 bases and J lost 5; bases outside the gene matches: 15. CDR3 residues: CASSDQPLAGYLGTGELFF. The CDR3 bases are TGTGCCAGCAGTGACCAGCCACTAGCGGGGTATCTGGGGACCGGGGAGCTGTTTTTT.

This chain links TRBV4-3 with TRBJ1-3, with unresolved D. This CDR3 region has 13 residues. Per germline, CDR1 LGHNA and CDR2 YSLEER. V gave up 2 bases and J gave up 11 bases, with 13 bases separating them. The CDR3 spells CASSQIRQSAIYF. Here the CDR3 DNA reads TGCGCCAGCAGCCAAATCCGCCAATCGGCCATATATTTT.

The chain joins TRBV10-3 to TRBJ1-2; D uncertain. The CDR3 runs 13 residues. Germline V CDR1 and CDR2: ENHRY, SYGVKD. Deletions cut 2 bases from V and 5 bases from J, with 9 bases between. CDR3 sequence reads: CAISEGGSYGYTF. The DNA for the CDR3 is TGTGCCATCAGTGAGGGTGGCAGTTATGGCTACACCTTC.

This sequence joins TRBV10-3 and TRBJ1-5; D is unresolved. The CDR3 sequence is 13 residues long. Trimming pared 0 bases from V and 6 bases from J, leaving 6 bases between. CDR1 ENHRY and CDR2 SYGVKD come from the germline V gene. The CDR3 sequence is CAISESVSQPQHF. The CDR3 DNA reads TGTGCCATCAGTGAGTCGGTTAGTCAGCCCCAGCATTTT.

The chain combines TRBV28 with TRBJ2-5; 8 bases are shared with TRBD1. The better agreement between TRBJ2-7 and the DNA end casts doubt on the J call. In germline, CDR1 is MDHEN, CDR2 SYDVKM. The CDR3 sequence is 14 residues long. CDR3 residues: CASSYGTGPYEQYF. The DNA for the CDR3 is TGTGCCAGCAGTTACGGGACAGGACCATACGAGCAGTACTTC.

In this sample, this clone turned up a few times. This chain connects TRBV19 to TRBJ1-3; D not resolved. V was cut by 1 base and J by 4 bases, with 11 bases left in between. The CDR3 sequence is 15 residues long. The germline CDR1 and CDR2 sequences are LNHDA and SQIVND (reference sequence). The DNA for the CDR3 is TGTGCCAGTAGTATAGCTCTGTCGGGGGGAAACACCATATATTTT. It specifies CASSIALSGGNTIYF.

V gene TRBV27 combines with J gene TRBJ2-7; tentatively, D is TRBD1 or TRBD2 (5 bases each). The CDR3 length is 14 residues. In germline, CDR1 is MNHEY, CDR2 SMNVEV (reference sequence). Trimming took 6 bases from V and 3 from J, leaving 15 bases between them. As DNA, the CDR3 is TGTGCCAGCAGGAACCGACGGGACGGCTACGAGCAGTACTTC. Amino acid sequence: CASRNRRDGYEQYF.

The rearrangement uses TRBV14 and TRBJ2-7, with D perhaps assigned TRBD1 or TRBD2 (5 bases each). The V and J ends lost 7 bases and 2 bases respectively, with 12 bases between them. CDR3 length equals 13 residues. The germline V gene encodes CDR1 SGHDN and CDR2 FVKESK. As DNA, the CDR3 is TGTGCCAGCACTAAAGGGACGGCCTACGAGCAGTACTTC. It encodes CASTKGTAYEQYF.

J is TRBJ2-5 and V is TRBV6-1; D remains unclear. Trimming removed 2 bases at V and 4 bases at J, with 11 bases between. CDR1 is MNHNS, CDR2 SASEGT, per germline. The CDR3 is 14 amino acids. This chain's CDR3 is CASSESFDSETQYF. CDR3 in DNA: TGTGCCAGCAGTGAATCGTTCGACTCAGAGACCCAGTACTTC.

This rearrangement joins TRBV28 to TRBJ2-7; TRBD1 or TRBD2 may be the D gene (5 bases each). There are 17 residues in the CDR3. The germline V gene has CDR1 MDHEN and CDR2 SYDVKM. V was shortened by 3 bases and J by 5 bases, with 23 bases between the two germline ends. The CDR3 DNA is TGTGCCAGCAGTTTGAGTGTCGGGGACCCTCGTTTACACGAGCAGTACTTC. It is translated as CASSLSVGDPRLHEQYF.

This chain uses TRBV5-4 with TRBJ1-2; TRBD1 aligns across 10 bases. V lost 7 bases, J lost 8 bases, and 17 bases stayed unmatched. Germline V gene data show CDR1 as SGHNT and CDR2 as YYREEE (reference sequence). The CDR3 contains 16 residues. This CDR3 reads CASARTGGEELCGYTF. The CDR3 DNA reads TGTGCCAGCGCACGGACAGGGGGTGAGGAACTATGCGGCTACACCTTC.

This clone has just one count. The chain couples TRBV19 to TRBJ2-5; D is uncertain. The J call is in doubt because the DNA end fits TRBJ2-7 better. Germline-derived CDR1 and CDR2 are LNHDA and SQIVND (reference sequence). This CDR3 is built from 14 residues. The CDR3 spells CASSIFAAAYEQYF. CDR3 nucleotides: TGTGCCAGTAGTATTTTTGCCGCCGCCTACGAGCAGTACTTC.

This rearrangement joins TRBV4-1 to TRBJ2-7, with D hard to call. The CDR3 is 12 amino acids. Trimming removed 1 base from V and 4 bases from J, with 5 bases in between. The germline V gene has CDR1 MGHRA and CDR2 YSYEKL. The CDR3 region has the DNA TGCGCCAGCAGCCAAGGGGGATACGAGCAGTACTTC. Its translation is CASSQGGYEQYF.

The genes are TRBV13 and TRBJ2-1, with 13 nucleotides matching TRBD2. The V segment lost 5 bases and the J segment 8 bases; nucleotides outside the gene matches: 9. Germline V gives CDR1 PRHDT, CDR2 FYEKMQ (reference sequence). The CDR3 spans 16 residues. CDR3 coding DNA: TGTGCCAGCAGCACCGAACTAGCGGGAGGGCCTTATGAGCAGTTCTTC. It codes for CASSTELAGGPYEQFF.

V usage is TRBV19 and J usage is TRBJ1-6; no clear D. V dropped 5 bases and J dropped 7 bases, with 6 bases sitting between them. Germline CDR1 is LNHDA and CDR2 is SQIVND (reference sequence). This CDR3 comprises 12 residues. The CDR3 sequence: CASSPRNSPLHF. The CDR3 bases are TGTGCCAGTAGTCCCAGGAATTCACCCCTCCACTTT.

The chain joins TRBV4-1 to TRBJ1-2; D is unresolved. The V gene's germline CDR1 is MGHRA and CDR2 YSYEKL. V was cut by 3 bases and J by 4 bases, with 9 bases left in between. The CDR3 is 13 residues long. The CDR3 DNA reads as TGCGCCAGCAGCCAGCGGGAGGCCTATGGCTACACCTTC. Its protein product is CASSQREAYGYTF.

The chain has TRBV5-5 and TRBJ2-6, with D tentatively TRBD1 or TRBD2 (6 bases each). Germline CDR1 and CDR2: SGHKS and YYEKEE (reference sequence). Trimming removed 4 bases at V and 4 bases at J, with 15 bases between. The CDR3 is 16 residues long. The CDR3 sequence: CASSLRGQTGANVLTF. The CDR3 DNA sequence: TGTGCCAGCAGCCTCCGGGGGCAGACGGGGGCCAACGTCCTGACTTTC.

The rearrangement uses TRBV19 and TRBJ2-3, with D perhaps TRBD2 (6 bases). Deletions cut 3 bases from V and 10 bases from J, with 14 bases between. The CDR3 consists of 13 residues. Germline loops: CDR1 LNHDA, CDR2 SQIVND (reference sequence). The CDR3 nucleotides are TGTGCCAGTAGTATCATCCCGGACTACGCGCAGTATTTT. Amino acids: CASSIIPDYAQYF.

V gene TRBV4-1 combines with J gene TRBJ2-7, with 7 bases identical to TRBD1. In germline, CDR1 is MGHRA, CDR2 YSYEKL. The junction had 3 bases not matched to a gene; V was cut back by 3 bases and J by 1 base. The CDR3 totals 14 residues. In DNA form, the CDR3 reads TGCGCCAGCAGCCAGGAGGACAGGTCCTACGAGCAGTACTTC. Protein: CASSQEDRSYEQYF.